A selection of T cell receptor beta chains follows, all from one sample in a study of blood T cell repertoires in COVID-19. The data were produced by immunoSEQ multiplex PCR, yet TCRdb's version contains in-frame clones alone and is incomplete. The table records 190,000 or so clones, 89% of them present only once. Input material: PBMCs or T cells enriched from blood (not recorded which). The receptors were gathered from a woman in her late teens or twenties who had recovered from COVID-19. Each CDR3 is given with its conserved first and last residue. D genes are given only for firm matches.

TRBV6-5	TRBJ1-6	-	CASSKTRYNSPLHF	TGTGCCAGCAGCAAGACACGATATAATTCACCCCTCCACTTT
TRBV5-1	TRBJ1-3	TRBD1	CASSWDRGPGNTIYF	TGCGCCAGCAGCTGGGACAGGGGGCCTGGAAACACCATATATTTT
TRBV6-5	TRBJ2-7	TRBD2	CASGRAGMYEQYF	TGTGCCAGCGGACGAGCGGGGATGTACGAGCAGTACTTC
TRBV7-5	TRBJ2-7	-	CVRRRGQGTLYEQYF	TGTGTCAGAAGGAGAGGACAGGGGACGCTCTACGAGCAGTACTTC
TRBV9	TRBJ1-2	TRBD1	CASSPRTGHYGYTF	TGTGCCAGCAGCCCCCGGACAGGGCACTATGGCTACACCTTC
TRBV18	TRBJ1-2	-	CASSPEERSYGYTF	TGTGCCAGCTCACCAGAAGAGAGGAGCTATGGCTACACCTTC
TRBV9	TRBJ1-3	-	CASSPSQGSGNTIYF	TGTGCCAGCAGCCCCAGTCAGGGGTCTGGAAACACCATATATTTT
TRBV5-1	TRBJ2-1	TRBD1	CASSLAGGQGAYNEQFF	TGCGCCAGCAGCTTGGCCGGGGGACAGGGGGCCTACAATGAGCAGTTCTTC
TRBV13	TRBJ1-1	TRBD1	CASSPPDRDLFRRNTEAFF	TGTGCCAGCAGCCCCCCGGACAGGGACTTATTCCGCCGGAACACTGAAGCTTTCTTT
TRBV30	TRBJ1-1	-	CAWSTVGREAFF	TGTGCCTGGAGTACCGTAGGCAGGGAAGCTTTCTTT
TRBV6-5	TRBJ1-6	-	CASAGLRYNSPLHF	TGTGCCAGCGCAGGGCTGAGGTATAATTCACCCCTCCACTTT
TRBV5-1	TRBJ2-3	TRBD1	CASSSGGEGDTQYF	TGCGCCAGCAGCTCAGGGGGAGAGGGAGATACGCAGTATTTT
TRBV4-2	TRBJ1-5	-	CASSQGRSNQPQHF	TGTGCCAGCAGCCAAGGTAGAAGCAATCAGCCCCAGCATTTT
TRBV28	TRBJ1-2	TRBD1	CASSLRTGRFTF	TGTGCCAGCAGTTTAAGGACAGGACGTTTTACCTTC
TRBV19	TRBJ2-3	TRBD2	CATKGDYGADTQYF	TGTGCCACCAAAGGGGACTACGGGGCAGATACGCAGTATTTT
TRBV3-1/TRBV3-2	TRBJ2-2	-	CASSHQAGELFF	TGTGCCAGCAGCCACCAGGCAGGGGAGCTGTTTTTT